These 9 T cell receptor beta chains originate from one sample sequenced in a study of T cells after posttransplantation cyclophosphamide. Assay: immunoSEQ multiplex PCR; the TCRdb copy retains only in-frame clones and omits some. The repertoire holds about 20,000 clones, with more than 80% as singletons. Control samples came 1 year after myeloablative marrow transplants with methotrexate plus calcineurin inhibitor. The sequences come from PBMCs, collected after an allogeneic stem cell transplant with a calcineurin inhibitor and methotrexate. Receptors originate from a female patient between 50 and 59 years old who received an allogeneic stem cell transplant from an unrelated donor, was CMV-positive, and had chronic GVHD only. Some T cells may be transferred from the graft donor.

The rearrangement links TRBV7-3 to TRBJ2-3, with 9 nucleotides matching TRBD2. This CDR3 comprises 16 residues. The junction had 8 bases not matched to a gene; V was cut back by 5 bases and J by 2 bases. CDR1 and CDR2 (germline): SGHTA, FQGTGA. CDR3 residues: CASSDSTSGPTDTQYF. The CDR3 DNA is TGTGCCAGCAGCGACTCCACTAGCGGGCCCACAGATACGCAGTATTTT.

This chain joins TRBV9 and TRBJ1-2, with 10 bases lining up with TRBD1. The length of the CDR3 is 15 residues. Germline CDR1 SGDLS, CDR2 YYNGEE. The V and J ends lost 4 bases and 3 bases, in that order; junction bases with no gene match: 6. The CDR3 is CASSPRQGADYGYTF. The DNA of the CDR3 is TGTGCCAGCAGCCCGCGACAGGGGGCGGACTATGGCTACACCTTC.

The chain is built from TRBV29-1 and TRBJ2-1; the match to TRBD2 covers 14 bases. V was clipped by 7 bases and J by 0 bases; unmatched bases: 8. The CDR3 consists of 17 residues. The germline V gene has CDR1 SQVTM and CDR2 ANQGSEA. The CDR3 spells CSGGGTSGSSSYNEQFF. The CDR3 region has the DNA TGCAGCGGGGGCGGGACTAGCGGGAGTAGCTCCTACAATGAGCAGTTCTTC.

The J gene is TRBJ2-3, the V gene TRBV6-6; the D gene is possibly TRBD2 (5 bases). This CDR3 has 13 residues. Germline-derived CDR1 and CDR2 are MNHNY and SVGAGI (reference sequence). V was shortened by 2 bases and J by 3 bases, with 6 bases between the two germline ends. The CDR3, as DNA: TGTGCCAGCAGTTACCCGGGGACAGATACGCAGTATTTT. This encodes CASSYPGTDTQYF.

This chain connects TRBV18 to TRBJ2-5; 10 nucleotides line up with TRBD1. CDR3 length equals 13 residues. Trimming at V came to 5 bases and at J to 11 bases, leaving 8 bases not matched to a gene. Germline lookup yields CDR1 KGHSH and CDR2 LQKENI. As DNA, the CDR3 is TGTGCCAGCTCAAGCCGGGACAGGGGTGAGCAGTACTTC. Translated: CASSSRDRGEQYF.

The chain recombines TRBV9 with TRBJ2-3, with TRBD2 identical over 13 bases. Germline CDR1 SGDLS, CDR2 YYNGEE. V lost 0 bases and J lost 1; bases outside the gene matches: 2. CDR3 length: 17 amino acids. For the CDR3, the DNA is TGTGCCAGCAGCGTAGGACTAGCGGGAGGACGCACAGATACGCAGTATTTT. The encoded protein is CASSVGLAGGRTDTQYF.

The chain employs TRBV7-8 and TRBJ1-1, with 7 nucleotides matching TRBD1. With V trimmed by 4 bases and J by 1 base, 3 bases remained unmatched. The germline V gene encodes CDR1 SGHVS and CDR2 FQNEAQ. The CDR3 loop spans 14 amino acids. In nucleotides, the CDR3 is TGTGCCAGCAGCTCAGGGGGTTGGAACACTGAAGCTTTCTTT. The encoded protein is CASSSGGWNTEAFF.

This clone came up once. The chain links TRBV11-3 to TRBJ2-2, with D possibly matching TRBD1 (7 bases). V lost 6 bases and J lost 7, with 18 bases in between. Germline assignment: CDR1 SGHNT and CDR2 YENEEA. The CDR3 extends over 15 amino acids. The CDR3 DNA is TGTGCCAGCAGTCCTCGGAGGGGGCAAGGCGGGGAGCTGTTTTTT. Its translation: CASSPRRGQGGELFF.

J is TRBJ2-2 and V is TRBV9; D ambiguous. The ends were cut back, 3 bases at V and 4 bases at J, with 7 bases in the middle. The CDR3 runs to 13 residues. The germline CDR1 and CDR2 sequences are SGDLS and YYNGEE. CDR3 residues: CASSAYFTGELFF. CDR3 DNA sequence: TGTGCCAGCAGCGCCTACTTCACCGGGGAGCTGTTTTTT.